These T cell receptor beta chains were read from a single sample in a study of T cells in Graves' hyperthyroidism and ophthalmopathy. MiXCR, applied by TCRdb to the multiplex PCR reads, yields one record per CDR3 protein. The data show about 640,000 distinct CDR3 sequences, 20% to 25% seen once. Sequenced input: blood. Receptors were obtained from a man younger than 40 with Graves' ophthalmopathy. Both conserved end residues are part of each CDR3. A clone size is listed for some rows: how often the clone was seen (once, few, many), or a class if it is expanded.

clone_size j_call cdr3_length v_call cdr3_aa
NA TRBJ2-7 14 TRBV6-2/TRBV6-3 CASSYSRTGYEQYF
NA TRBJ2-1 15 TRBV15 CATSSPGLSNNEQFF
NA TRBJ2-4 14 TRBV7-9 CASSSTDRKEGQYF
few TRBJ2-2 20 TRBV6-1 CASSPILTSGRAEGTGELFF
NA TRBJ2-2 17 TRBV18 CASSPPWDTRNTGELFF
NA TRBJ2-2 13 TRBV6-4 CASSVVGSGELFF
many TRBJ2-7 15 TRBV3-1 CASSQAASGNYEQYF
few TRBJ2-6 17 TRBV7-2 CASRLRGMGAGANVLTF
NA TRBJ1-5 15 TRBV5-6 CASSLSGTVNQPQHF
NA TRBJ2-5 15 TRBV12-3/TRBV12-4 CASSLKLASQGTQYF
NA TRBJ2-3 16 TRBV16 CASSQSGAGITDTQYF
few TRBJ1-1 11 TRBV20-1 CSVQDGPEAFF
NA TRBJ2-2 16 TRBV4-1 CASSQEASGRTGELFF
NA TRBJ2-1 16 TRBV20-1 CSARESGRASYNEQFF
few TRBJ2-5 13 TRBV28 CASTTPAKETQYF
NA TRBJ2-2 15 TRBV29-1 CSVDLAGVGTGELFF
NA TRBJ2-5 19 TRBV6-9 CASSYGGLAGGGWQETQYF
few TRBJ2-1 16 TRBV30 CAWSLAGGRSYNEQFF
NA TRBJ2-7 15 TRBV28 CASSSPVALFYEQYF
many TRBJ2-1 14 TRBV20-1 CSERGGSLSNEQFF
NA TRBJ2-2 17 TRBV5-8 CASSLGYQIPNTGELFF
many TRBJ1-5 16 TRBV28 CASSLGIVLSNQPQHF
many TRBJ1-1 15 TRBV7-2 CASSYGRGLGTEAFF
NA TRBJ1-4 14 TRBV5-6 CASSFGTESEKLFF
many TRBJ2-7 16 TRBV11-1 CASSLTKAASSYEQYF
few TRBJ1-5 14 TRBV7-8 CASSAPAGGQPQHF
few TRBJ2-2 14 TRBV30 CAWSDGQNTGELFF
NA TRBJ1-2 14 TRBV6-1 CASSVGRVSGGYTF
NA TRBJ2-7 12 TRBV2 CASSEANREQYF
few TRBJ2-3 14 TRBV28 CASIDGRGTDTQYF
few TRBJ1-1 14 TRBV11-2 CASSLTPLGGEAFF
many TRBJ2-7 17 TRBV5-1 CASSLASGRFLSYEQYF
NA TRBJ2-3 14 TRBV30 CAWTGLRVADTQYF
many TRBJ2-7 12 TRBV18 CASSEGTYEQYF
NA TRBJ2-5 14 TRBV12-3/TRBV12-4 CASRPGGSRETQYF
few TRBJ2-7 15 TRBV4-3 CASSQDQGERDEQYF
few TRBJ1-2 11 TRBV29-1 CSVPGGLGYTF
once TRBJ2-3 13 TRBV12-3/TRBV12-4 CASSRGTRDTQYF
medium-sized TRBJ1-1 13 TRBV28 CASSAPGLTEAFF